This is a list of T cell receptor beta chains from one sample in a study of blood T cell repertoires in COVID-19. Assay used: immunoSEQ multiplex PCR; TCRdb lists only in-frame clones, some missing. The sample carries under 300,000 clones, approximately 90% recorded once. Source material: PBMCs or T cells enriched from blood (not recorded which). The receptors were gathered from a woman younger than 30 who had recovered from COVID-19. Both conserved end residues are part of each CDR3. D genes are given only for firm matches. A clone size is listed for some rows: how often the clone was seen (once, few, many), or a class if it is expanded.

J gene: TRBJ2-5; clone size: .; V gene: TRBV5-1; D gene: TRBD2; CDR3 DNA: TGCGCCAGCAGCTTGGAGCTAGCGGGGGGCGGACAGTACTTC; CDR3 protein: CASSLELAGGGQYF
J gene: TRBJ1-2; clone size: .; V gene: TRBV29-1; D gene: .; CDR3 DNA: TGCAGCGTTGGTAGCGGCAGGACGATAGATGGCTACACCTTC; CDR3 protein: CSVGSGRTIDGYTF
J gene: TRBJ1-2; clone size: .; V gene: TRBV6-4; D gene: .; CDR3 DNA: TGTGCCAGCAGTGAGACTTTGGGCTATGGCTACACCTTC; CDR3 protein: CASSETLGYGYTF
J gene: TRBJ1-2; clone size: .; V gene: TRBV4-1; D gene: .; CDR3 DNA: TGCGCCAGCAGCCAAGGATTGGGGCTGCATGGCTACACCTTC; CDR3 protein: CASSQGLGLHGYTF
J gene: TRBJ1-2; clone size: .; V gene: TRBV20-1; D gene: .; CDR3 DNA: TGCAGTGCTAGTCTAAACAGGAATTTCTATGGCTACACCTTC; CDR3 protein: CSASLNRNFYGYTF
J gene: TRBJ2-6; clone size: .; V gene: TRBV19; D gene: .; CDR3 DNA: TGTGCCAGTAGTATGGGCAGGGTGGGTTCTGGGGCCAACGTCCTGACTTTC; CDR3 protein: CASSMGRVGSGANVLTF
J gene: TRBJ1-1; clone size: once; V gene: TRBV24-1; D gene: .; CDR3 DNA: TGTGCCACCAGTGACCCCAACCGACACCCAACTGAAGCTTTCTTT; CDR3 protein: CATSDPNRHPTEAFF
J gene: TRBJ1-2; clone size: .; V gene: TRBV11-3; D gene: .; CDR3 DNA: TGTGCCAGCAGTCCAGAACCCCGCGGCTACACCTTC; CDR3 protein: CASSPEPRGYTF
J gene: TRBJ2-7; clone size: .; V gene: TRBV27; D gene: TRBD2; CDR3 DNA: TGTGCCAGCAGTTTCGGTCTAGCGGCCTACGAGCAGTACTTC; CDR3 protein: CASSFGLAAYEQYF
J gene: TRBJ2-2; clone size: few; V gene: TRBV4-2; D gene: TRBD1; CDR3 DNA: TGTGCCAGCAGCCAAGAACCCCGACAGGGGCCCGGGGAGCTGTTTTTT; CDR3 protein: CASSQEPRQGPGELFF
J gene: TRBJ2-5; clone size: .; V gene: TRBV5-1; D gene: TRBD2; CDR3 DNA: TGCGCCAGCAGCTCCGGGACTAGCGATAGAAAGACCCAGTACTTC; CDR3 protein: CASSSGTSDRKTQYF
J gene: TRBJ1-1; clone size: .; V gene: TRBV5-1; D gene: TRBD1; CDR3 DNA: TGCGCCAGCAGCTCGCGACAGGGCGTCACTGAAGCTTTCTTT; CDR3 protein: CASSSRQGVTEAFF
J gene: TRBJ1-6; clone size: .; V gene: TRBV6-5; D gene: .; CDR3 DNA: TGTGCCAGCAGAAACCCAGGACAAGATAATTCACCCCTCCACTTT; CDR3 protein: CASRNPGQDNSPLHF
J gene: TRBJ2-1; clone size: .; V gene: TRBV18; D gene: .; CDR3 DNA: TGTGCCAGCTCACCGGGAGGCGGGCGATCCTACAATGAGCAGTTCTTC; CDR3 protein: CASSPGGGRSYNEQFF
J gene: TRBJ2-3; clone size: .; V gene: TRBV5-1; D gene: TRBD1; CDR3 DNA: TGCGCCAGCAGCTTCAGGACGGGACAGGGGGTTTCTGTAGATACGCAGTATTTT; CDR3 protein: CASSFRTGQGVSVDTQYF
J gene: TRBJ1-4; clone size: .; V gene: TRBV11-2; D gene: .; CDR3 DNA: TGTGCCAGCAGCTTAGATTTTAGTCTAGCGGGGGCGAGCGAAAAACTGTTTTTT; CDR3 protein: CASSLDFSLAGASEKLFF
J gene: TRBJ1-4; clone size: few; V gene: TRBV3-1/TRBV3-2; D gene: TRBD1; CDR3 DNA: TGTGCCAGCAGCTGGGGACAGGTTAATGAAAAACTGTTTTTT; CDR3 protein: CASSWGQVNEKLFF
J gene: TRBJ1-4; clone size: .; V gene: TRBV5-1; D gene: TRBD1; CDR3 DNA: TGCGCCAGCAGACTAAATGTTGGACAGGGGGCTGAAAAACTGTTTTTT; CDR3 protein: CASRLNVGQGAEKLFF
J gene: TRBJ1-1; clone size: .; V gene: TRBV2; D gene: .; CDR3 DNA: TGTGCCAGCAGTGCCAGGGGACCCTTGGCGGCTTTCTTT; CDR3 protein: CASSARGPLAAFF
J gene: TRBJ1-4; clone size: .; V gene: TRBV5-1; D gene: .; CDR3 DNA: TGCGCCAGCAGCTTGGTTCAGGGGTTCGATGAAAAACTGTTTTTT; CDR3 protein: CASSLVQGFDEKLFF
J gene: TRBJ1-1; clone size: .; V gene: TRBV6-5; D gene: .; CDR3 DNA: TGTGCCAGCAGTTACTCGTCACAGGGGAACACTGAAGCTTTCTTT; CDR3 protein: CASSYSSQGNTEAFF
J gene: TRBJ2-7; clone size: once; V gene: TRBV28; D gene: .; CDR3 DNA: TGTGCCAGTTCACAGGGAAGCTCCTACGAGCAGTACTTC; CDR3 protein: CASSQGSSYEQYF
J gene: TRBJ1-1; clone size: .; V gene: TRBV7-8; D gene: .; CDR3 DNA: TGTGCCAGCAGCTTCGGACTTGAAGCTTTCTTT; CDR3 protein: CASSFGLEAFF
J gene: TRBJ1-1; clone size: .; V gene: TRBV5-4; D gene: .; CDR3 DNA: TGTGCCAGCAGCATTGAAACAGGGGAAGCTTTCTTT; CDR3 protein: CASSIETGEAFF
J gene: TRBJ2-2; clone size: .; V gene: TRBV23-1; D gene: TRBD1; CDR3 DNA: TGCGCCAGCAGTCAATCAGGGACAGGACTTTTGGGCACCGGGGAGCTGTTTTTT; CDR3 protein: CASSQSGTGLLGTGELFF
J gene: TRBJ1-2; clone size: .; V gene: TRBV6-5; D gene: .; CDR3 DNA: TGTGCCAGCAGTTACTCCCGGGACTTGGGACATGGCTACACCTTC; CDR3 protein: CASSYSRDLGHGYTF
J gene: TRBJ1-2; clone size: .; V gene: TRBV7-2; D gene: .; CDR3 DNA: TGTGCCAGCAGCCCAAAATATGGCTACACCTTC; CDR3 protein: CASSPKYGYTF
J gene: TRBJ2-5; clone size: .; V gene: TRBV5-1; D gene: .; CDR3 DNA: TGCGCCAGCAGCTTGGTCCCGGGGGGCCGCCAAGAGACCCAGTACTTC; CDR3 protein: CASSLVPGGRQETQYF
J gene: TRBJ2-2; clone size: .; V gene: TRBV25-1; D gene: TRBD1; CDR3 DNA: TGTGCCAGCAGAGACAGGGTTGCCGGGGAGCTGTTTTTT; CDR3 protein: CASRDRVAGELFF
J gene: TRBJ1-1; clone size: .; V gene: TRBV5-4; D gene: .; CDR3 DNA: TGTGCCAGCAGCTCTCCGGGTCAAGGGAACACTGAAGCTTTCTTT; CDR3 protein: CASSSPGQGNTEAFF
J gene: TRBJ1-6; clone size: once; V gene: TRBV30; D gene: .; CDR3 DNA: TGTGCCTGGAGTGTACCGAGCTCCTATAATTCACCCCTCCACTTT; CDR3 protein: CAWSVPSSYNSPLHF
J gene: TRBJ1-1; clone size: few; V gene: TRBV13; D gene: .; CDR3 DNA: TGTGCCAGCAGCTCCGAAACTTCATTGAACACTGAAGCTTTCTTT; CDR3 protein: CASSSETSLNTEAFF
J gene: TRBJ2-7; clone size: .; V gene: TRBV9; D gene: TRBD1; CDR3 DNA: TGTGCCAGCAGCTCCCGGACAGGGAATTGGGGCGAGCAGTACTTC; CDR3 protein: CASSSRTGNWGEQYF
J gene: TRBJ2-3; clone size: .; V gene: TRBV11-1; D gene: TRBD2; CDR3 DNA: TGTGCCAGCAGCTCACTAGCGGGGGCCCACACAGATACGCAGTATTTT; CDR3 protein: CASSSLAGAHTDTQYF
J gene: TRBJ1-1; clone size: .; V gene: TRBV28; D gene: TRBD1; CDR3 DNA: TGTGCCAGCAGTTTAGGGACAGTCATGAACACTGAAGCTTTCTTT; CDR3 protein: CASSLGTVMNTEAFF
J gene: TRBJ1-5; clone size: .; V gene: TRBV28; D gene: TRBD1; CDR3 DNA: TGTGCCAGCAGTTTCCCGACAGGGAAAGTTGGCAATCAGCCCCAGCATTTT; CDR3 protein: CASSFPTGKVGNQPQHF
J gene: TRBJ1-1; clone size: .; V gene: TRBV29-1; D gene: TRBD1; CDR3 DNA: TGCAGCGTTGGGACAGGGGGCTTTGGTGAAGCTTTCTTT; CDR3 protein: CSVGTGGFGEAFF
J gene: TRBJ2-1; clone size: .; V gene: TRBV28; D gene: TRBD2; CDR3 DNA: TGTGCCAGCAGTGCCGGGACTAGCGGGGGGCCCAATGAGCAGTTCTTC; CDR3 protein: CASSAGTSGGPNEQFF
J gene: TRBJ2-3; clone size: .; V gene: TRBV28; D gene: .; CDR3 DNA: TGTGCCAGCAGTTTAGGGGGCTACGGCAGGACAGATACGCAGTATTTT; CDR3 protein: CASSLGGYGRTDTQYF
J gene: TRBJ2-5; clone size: .; V gene: TRBV5-6; D gene: TRBD1; CDR3 DNA: TGTGCCAGCAGCTTGGGTGGGGGACAGGGGTACGAGACCCAGTACTTC; CDR3 protein: CASSLGGGQGYETQYF
J gene: TRBJ2-5; clone size: .; V gene: TRBV7-2; D gene: TRBD2; CDR3 DNA: TGTGCCAGCAGCCGGGGGGGAAACCAAGAGACCCAGTACTTC; CDR3 protein: CASSRGGNQETQYF
J gene: TRBJ2-5; clone size: .; V gene: TRBV4-2; D gene: TRBD2; CDR3 DNA: TGTGCCAGCAGCCGAGGACTAGGCCCCGAGACCCAGTACTTC; CDR3 protein: CASSRGLGPETQYF
J gene: TRBJ1-1; clone size: .; V gene: TRBV29-1; D gene: .; CDR3 DNA: TGCAGCGTTTCATTTCTGAACACTGAAGCTTTCTTT; CDR3 protein: CSVSFLNTEAFF
J gene: TRBJ2-1; clone size: .; V gene: TRBV2; D gene: TRBD2; CDR3 DNA: TGTGCCAGCCAGAGACGGGGGGCCTACAATGAGCAGTTCTTC; CDR3 protein: CASQRRGAYNEQFF
J gene: TRBJ1-2; clone size: once; V gene: TRBV5-6; D gene: .; CDR3 DNA: TGTGCCAGCAGCCGATTAGAAGCGCATGGCTACACCTTC; CDR3 protein: CASSRLEAHGYTF